This entry lists 22 T cell receptor beta chains sequenced from one sample in a study of lymphopenia after photon versus proton radiotherapy. Produced via immunoSEQ multiplex PCR; TCRdb's table is partial and in-frame only. The sample records just over 30,000 clones, approximately 95% being singletons. Material: peripheral blood, obtained from a patient treated with photon-based radiotherapy. Every receptor here comes from a woman between 50 and 59 years old with cholangiocarcinoma.

The rearrangement uses TRBV18 and TRBJ2-5; D gene unclear. The germline V and J ends were trimmed by 0 bases and 1 base, with 6 bases remaining between them. The CDR3 contains 14 residues. Germline CDR1 is KGHSH and CDR2 is LQKENI. The chain's CDR3 is CASSPPTAQETQYF. The CDR3 coding sequence is TGTGCCAGCTCACCACCGACGGCCCAAGAGACCCAGTACTTC.

V and J are TRBV7-9 and TRBJ2-3; 9 bases match TRBD1. This CDR3 region has 19 residues. The V gene end was trimmed by 4 bases and the J gene end by 2 bases; junction bases not matched to a gene: 16. Germline CDR1 SEHNR, CDR2 FQNEAQ (reference sequence). CDR3 sequence: CASSSYWSRDRADTDTQYF. CDR3 DNA: TGTGCCAGCAGCTCCTACTGGTCACGGGACAGGGCTGACACAGATACGCAGTATTTT.

Written as DNA, the CDR3 is TGTGCCAGCAGCTCACAAGGCCCAGCGGGCACAGATACGCAGTATTTT. As protein: CASSSQGPAGTDTQYF. The chain uses TRBV7-9 and TRBJ2-3; D possibly corresponds to TRBD2 (5 bases). Germline CDR1 SEHNR, CDR2 FQNEAQ (reference sequence). V lost 4 bases, J lost 1 base, and 15 bases lay in between. This CDR3 region has 16 residues. The full variable domain, with the rest looked up from reference TRBV7-9 and TRBJ2-3, is DTGVSQNPRHKITKRGQNVTFRCDPISEHNRLYWYRQTLGQGPEFLTYFQNEAQLEKSRLLSDRFSAERPKGSFSTLEIQRTEQGDSAMYLCASSSQGPAGTDTQYFGPGTRLTVL.

The chain carries TRBV15 and TRBJ2-1; a possible D gene is TRBD2 (5 bases). From germline, CDR1 is LNHNV and CDR2 YYDKDF (reference sequence). V gave up 11 bases and J gave up 11 bases, with 10 bases separating them. This CDR3 spans 9 amino acids. DNA of the CDR3: TGTGCCTTTGGGGAGAAGCAGTTCTTC. Its protein product is CAFGEKQFF. Together with reference TRBV15 and TRBJ2-1, the CDR3 gives the full variable domain: DAMVIQNPRYQVTQFGKPVTLSCSQTLNHNVMYWYQQKSSQAPKLLFHYYDKDFNNEADTPDNFQSRRPNTSFCFLDIRSPGLGDTAMYLCAFGEKQFFGPGTRLTVL.

The chain links TRBV7-9 to TRBJ2-3; 8 nucleotides line up with TRBD2. This CDR3 has 16 residues. Germline V gives CDR1 SEHNR, CDR2 FQNEAQ (reference sequence). V trimming: 7 bases; J trimming: 4 bases; junction bases outside the gene matches: 13. DNA of the CDR3: TGTGCCAGCAACCCGTCCCTCCGGGGGGGCTCAGATACGCAGTATTTT. This translates into CASNPSLRGGSDTQYF.

The chain employs TRBV28 and TRBJ1-5; perhaps TRBD1 as D (5 bases). This CDR3 comprises 16 residues. CDR1 and CDR2 (germline): MDHEN, SYDVKM. Trimming removed 6 bases at V and 6 bases at J, with 21 bases between. The CDR3 region has the DNA TGTGCCAGCAGCAAGAACCGGGACGGAAGATCTCAGCCCCAGCATTTT. Translation: CASSKNRDGRSQPQHF.

The table lists this clone with a count of one. The genes are TRBV7-9 and TRBJ1-1; no reliable D call. The CDR3 runs to 12 residues. Trimming pared 6 bases from V and 3 bases from J, leaving 8 bases between. Per germline, CDR1 SEHNR and CDR2 FQNEAQ (reference sequence). The CDR3 DNA sequence: TGTGCCAGCAGTATGTGGGACACTGAAGCTTTCTTT. Amino acids: CASSMWDTEAFF.

As concerns this clone: Just one base apart from a much larger clone, this may be a read error. This same CDR3 is encoded by further DNA sequences in the sample. The chain joins TRBV5-1 to TRBJ2-7; D perhaps matches TRBD2 (6 bases). Germline values: CDR1 SGHRS, CDR2 YFSETQ. This CDR3 is 15 amino acids long. V was shortened by 4 bases and J by 2 bases, with 16 bases between the two germline ends. CDR3 protein: CASSPGTLPPYEQYF. Here the CDR3 DNA reads TGCGCCAGCAGCCCCGGGACTCTGCCTCCCTACGAGCAGTACTTC.

The DNA of the CDR3 is TGTGCCAGCAGTTCGAGCCATACGCAGTATTTT. This translates into CASSSSHTQYF. V is TRBV6-5 and J is TRBJ2-3; D gene unclear. V was pared by 4 bases and J by 7 bases, with 6 bases between. In germline, CDR1 is MNHEY, CDR2 SVGAGI. CDR3 length: 11 amino acids.

This clone is a singleton in its sample. This chain joins TRBV19 and TRBJ1-1; D ambiguous. The ends were cut back, 1 base at V and 1 base at J, with 7 bases in the middle. Germline CDR1 and CDR2: LNHDA and SQIVND (reference sequence). The CDR3 contains 14 residues. The CDR3 reads CASSIGVGNTEAFF. CDR3 in DNA: TGTGCCAGTAGTATAGGGGTGGGGAACACTGAAGCTTTCTTT. Full variable domain (rest looked up from reference TRBV19 and TRBJ1-1): DGGITQSPKYLFRKEGQNVTLSCEQNLNHDAMYWYRQDPGQGLRLIYYSQIVNDFQKGDIAEGYSVSREKKESFPLTVTSAQKNPTAFYLCASSIGVGNTEAFFGQGTRLTVV.

The chain combines TRBV18 with TRBJ1-1, with 8 bases that match TRBD1. CDR1 is KGHSH and CDR2 is LQKENI in the germline V gene. The CDR3 runs 14 residues. V was pared by 3 bases and J by 1 base, with 1 base of the junction left unmatched. This CDR3 is CASSPQGANTEAFF. In DNA, the CDR3 is TGTGCCAGCTCACCCCAGGGGGCGAACACTGAAGCTTTCTTT.

The chain uses TRBV5-4 and TRBJ1-6, with D possibly TRBD1 on 5 matching bases. Per the germline V gene, CDR1 is SGHNT and CDR2 is YYREEE (reference sequence). Deletions cut 5 bases from V and 8 bases from J, with 14 bases between. This CDR3 has 14 amino acids. The CDR3 protein is CASRGWDRDSPLHF. The DNA of the CDR3 is TGTGCCAGCAGGGGATGGGACCGTGATTCACCCCTCCACTTT.

The V gene is TRBV7-7, the J gene TRBJ2-1; D remains unclear. The germline gives CDR1 SSHAT, CDR2 FNYEAQ (reference sequence). This CDR3 has 14 residues. V was trimmed by 5 bases and J by 10 bases, leaving 18 bases between them. The CDR3 DNA follows: TGTGCCAGCAGCCCCAACCTAGGAGTGGGCGAGCAGTTCTTC. Translated, it gives CASSPNLGVGEQFF.

The chain uses TRBV11-3 and TRBJ1-6; D is perhaps TRBD1 (6 bases). V was shortened by 4 bases and J by 10 bases, with 14 bases between the two germline ends. Germline loops: CDR1 SGHNT, CDR2 YENEEA. The CDR3 sequence is 14 residues long. CDR3: CASSSGQPGSPLHF. DNA of the CDR3: TGTGCCAGCAGCTCAGGACAGCCTGGGTCACCCCTCCACTTT.

This clone was found once. This chain uses TRBV5-1 with TRBJ2-5, with TRBD1 identical over 8 bases. The V gene's germline CDR1 is SGHRS and CDR2 YFSETQ. The CDR3 has 15 residues. After removal of 0 bases from V and 7 bases from J, the junction contained 8 bases not matched to a gene. CDR3: CASSLVLDRERTQYF. The CDR3 DNA sequence: TGCGCCAGCAGCTTGGTTCTGGACAGGGAACGGACCCAGTACTTC.

The V and J genes are TRBV19 and TRBJ1-6; the match to TRBD1 covers 8 bases. This CDR3 has 18 residues. V gave up 0 bases and J gave up 10 bases; unmatched junction bases: 14. Germline assignment: CDR1 LNHDA and CDR2 SQIVND (reference sequence). The CDR3 here is CASSIDRPGTGLGSPLHF. CDR3 DNA sequence: TGTGCCAGTAGTATAGACCGCCCCGGGACAGGTTTGGGATCACCCCTCCACTTT.

The chain couples TRBV5-6 to TRBJ2-2; TRBD2 aligns across 7 bases. CDR1 is SGHDT and CDR2 is YYEEEE in the germline V gene. CDR3 size: 19 residues. After removal of 6 bases from V and 4 bases from J, the junction contained 21 bases not matched to a gene. The CDR3 region has the DNA TGTGCCAGCACCTCCCTAGGACTAGGGGTGACCTCTAGCACCGGGGAGCTGTTTTTT. This gives the protein CASTSLGLGVTSSTGELFF.

The chain couples TRBV6-5 to TRBJ1-1; no reliable D call. Per germline, CDR1 MNHEY and CDR2 SVGAGI. Trimming removed 1 base from V and 4 bases from J, with 7 bases in between. The CDR3 runs to 13 residues. The CDR3 is CASSYLVGTEAFF. The CDR3 DNA is TGTGCCAGCAGTTACTTGGTGGGCACTGAAGCTTTCTTT.

V is TRBV6-5 and J is TRBJ2-7, with a weak D call TRBD2 (6 bases). CDR1 and CDR2 from the germline V gene are MNHEY and SVGAGI. This CDR3 region has 14 residues. Trimming took off 6 bases at V and 0 bases at J, with 12 bases between the two ends. The CDR3 DNA sequence: TGTGCCAGCAGGTGGGACGGGAGCTCCTACGAGCAGTACTTC. Translating gives CASRWDGSSYEQYF.

The CDR3 sequence is CAYQTSDGTGELFF. The CDR3 nucleotides read TGTGCCTACCAAACCTCGGACGGGACCGGGGAGCTGTTTTTT. The rearrangement links TRBV30 to TRBJ2-2, with D hard to call. The length of the CDR3 is 14 residues. Germline CDR1 and CDR2: GTSNPN and SVGIG (reference sequence). Trimming stripped 7 bases from V and 5 bases from J, with 17 bases between.

The rearrangement uses TRBV5-4 and TRBJ2-7, with 7 positions matching TRBD1. CDR3 length: 17 amino acids. Per the germline V gene, CDR1 is SGHNT and CDR2 is YYREEE (reference sequence). The J segment lost 6 bases and the V segment lost 3 bases, leaving 18 bases of the junction unmatched. The CDR3 loop reads CASSSEYYRDRPGEQYF. The DNA for the CDR3 is TGTGCCAGCAGCTCGGAGTACTACCGGGACAGACCAGGCGAGCAGTACTTC.

The chain has TRBV4-1 and TRBJ1-2; D remains ambiguous. Germline CDR1 and CDR2: MGHRA and YSYEKL. The CDR3 is 14 amino acids. The V and J ends lost 3 bases and 8 bases respectively, with 16 bases between them. CDR3 protein: CASSHYPGEGGYTF. CDR3 bases: TGCGCCAGCAGCCACTATCCCGGGGAGGGCGGCTACACCTTC.